This T cell receptor (beta chain) was profiled in a study of shared clonotypes between healthy human individuals. Study context: Serving as donors were a couple of women and three men, whose ages spanned 18 to 49.

Sequencing used immunoSEQ multiplex PCR; TCRdb keeps in-frame clones, though not all of them. In the table there are about 1.4 million clones, more than 95% of which are singletons. V was clipped by 6 bases and J by 5 bases; unmatched bases: 6. Germline CDR1 and CDR2: LNHNV and YYDKDF (reference sequence). The CDR3 is 13 residues long. Concerning this clone itself: What it binds is not known.

Study findings and constraints: In having few donors, the study represented limited genetic and exposure-history diversity. In a handful of donors, about 5% of naive CD4 clonotypes appeared in common.

The sequenced sample was naive CD4+ T cells sorted from blood. Subset indicated: CD45RA+ positively selected. The TCR comes from a man younger than 40 in good health. This chain joins TRBV15 and TRBJ2-5; 7 nucleotides agree with TRBD2. CDR3 sequence (DNA): TGTGCCACCAGGGGCGGGAGCGGGGAGACCCAGTACTTC. Amino acids: CATRGGSGETQYF.